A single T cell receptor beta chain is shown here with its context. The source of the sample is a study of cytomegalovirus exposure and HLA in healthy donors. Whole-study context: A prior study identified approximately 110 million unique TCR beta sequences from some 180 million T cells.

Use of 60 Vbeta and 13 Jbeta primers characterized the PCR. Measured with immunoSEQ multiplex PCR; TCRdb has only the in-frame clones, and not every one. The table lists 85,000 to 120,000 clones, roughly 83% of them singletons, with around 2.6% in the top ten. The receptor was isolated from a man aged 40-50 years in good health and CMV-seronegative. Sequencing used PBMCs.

This CDR3 reads CASSTGGGGELFF. For the CDR3, the DNA is TGTGCCAGTTCGACAGGGGGCGGCGGGGAGCTGTTTTTT. The chain carries TRBV28 and TRBJ2-2; 10 bases map to TRBD1. The CDR3 contains 13 residues. V lost 9 bases and J lost 7; bases outside the gene matches: 5. Germline loops: CDR1 MDHEN, CDR2 SYDVKM.